The 13 T cell receptor beta chains listed next were all sequenced from one sample in a study of blood T cell dynamics during melanoma immunotherapy. Time point in this sample: week 3, after first cycle of checkpoint inhibitor. The method was immunoSEQ multiplex PCR; TCRdb's version includes in-frame clones alone and lacks a portion of them. The sample has 11,000 or so clones, around nine tenths seen once. The sample consisted of blood, taken from a patient treated with checkpoint blockade. The receptors derive from a human donor with melanoma.

V usage is TRBV6-6 and J usage is TRBJ2-1; tentative D call: TRBD2 (5 bases). The germline V gene has CDR1 MNHNY and CDR2 SVGAGI (reference sequence). V lost 0 bases and J 4 bases, leaving 7 bases between the germline ends. CDR3 length equals 14 residues. CDR3 nucleotides: TGTGCCAGCAGTTACTCGAGGGTGTACAATGAGCAGTTCTTC. Translation: CASSYSRVYNEQFF.

The chain has TRBV5-1 and TRBJ2-5; D is perhaps TRBD1 (5 bases). Per germline, CDR1 SGHRS and CDR2 YFSETQ. V was cut by 0 bases and J by 1 base, with 10 bases left in between. The CDR3 runs 15 residues. The CDR3 loop is CASSLGQGIQETQYF. The CDR3 DNA reads TGCGCCAGCAGCTTGGGGCAGGGCATCCAAGAGACCCAGTACTTC.

The V and J genes are TRBV19 and TRBJ2-1, with D perhaps matching TRBD1 (6 bases). There are 13 residues in the CDR3. Looked up from germline, CDR1 is LNHDA and CDR2 is SQIVND (reference sequence). Trimming cost V 10 bases and J 1 base, with 11 bases left between them. The CDR3 bases are TGTGCCACCTCCCAGGGGTCCTACAATGAGCAGTTCTTC. It codes for CATSQGSYNEQFF. Full variable domain (remainder filled in from reference TRBV19 and TRBJ2-1): DGGITQSPKYLFRKEGQNVTLSCEQNLNHDAMYWYRQDPGQGLRLIYYSQIVNDFQKGDIAEGYSVSREKKESFPLTVTSAQKNPTAFYLCATSQGSYNEQFFGPGTRLTVL.

V gene TRBV7-9 combines with J gene TRBJ1-4; possible D gene TRBD1, 5 bases. CDR1 and CDR2 (germline): SEHNR, FQNEAQ (reference sequence). This CDR3 is built from 16 residues. V was cut by 0 bases and J by 4 bases, with 12 bases left in between. The CDR3, as DNA: TGTGCCAGCAGCTTAGCGGGTGGGACCGGTAATGAAAAACTGTTTTTT. Amino acids: CASSLAGGTGNEKLFF.

The chain employs TRBV7-2 and TRBJ1-4; D is unclear. Deletions cut 4 bases from V and 6 bases from J, with 12 bases between. In germline, CDR1 is SGHTA, CDR2 FQGNSA. The CDR3 is 14 residues long. The CDR3 loop reads CASSSRSWDEKLFF. For the CDR3, the DNA is TGTGCCAGCAGCTCTCGGTCTTGGGATGAAAAACTGTTTTTT.

The chain recombines TRBV7-9 with TRBJ2-7; the D gene could be TRBD1 or TRBD2 (5 bases each). Trimming took off 5 bases at V and 1 base at J, with 12 bases between the two ends. The CDR3 is 14 residues long. Looked up from germline, CDR1 is SEHNR and CDR2 is FQNEAQ (reference sequence). The CDR3 region has the DNA TGTGCCAGCAGCCCGGGGACCCGTTCCTACGAGCAGTACTTC. Amino acid sequence: CASSPGTRSYEQYF.

Comment on this clone: One end of the junction varies from germline; a read error may be responsible. J is TRBJ2-7 and V is TRBV19; D is unresolved. The CDR3 contains 14 residues. Germline V gives CDR1 LNHDA, CDR2 SQIVND (reference sequence). CDR3 loop: CTSSIRTESYEQYF. For the CDR3, the DNA is TGTACCAGTAGTATACGTACAGAGTCCTACGAGCAGTACTTC.

This chain joins TRBV28 and TRBJ2-1; maybe TRBD1 (5 bases). The length of the CDR3 is 13 residues. The germline V gene encodes CDR1 MDHEN and CDR2 SYDVKM. V gave up 3 bases and J gave up 7 bases, with 10 bases separating them. The DNA for the CDR3 is TGTGCCAGCAGTTTGGGGCAGCTAAATGAGCAGTTCTTC. Encoded protein: CASSLGQLNEQFF.

This chain uses TRBV5-4 with TRBJ1-2; D gene ambiguous. This CDR3 comprises 14 residues. The germline CDR1 and CDR2 sequences are SGHNT and YYREEE (reference sequence). The germline V and J ends were trimmed by 6 bases and 8 bases, with 20 bases remaining between them. CDR3 coding DNA: TGTGCCAGCACCAATTTGCTTGGTTTTGGGGGCTACACCTTC. Translation gives CASTNLLGFGGYTF.

The chain carries TRBV28 and TRBJ1-1; D remains ambiguous. CDR3 length equals 14 residues. Germline V CDR1 and CDR2: MDHEN, SYDVKM. Trimming shortened V by 6 bases and J by 0 bases, and 11 bases separated the two germline ends. Written as DNA, the CDR3 is TGTGCCAGCAGCCACCCGCGGGTGAACACTGAAGCTTTCTTT. Its translation: CASSHPRVNTEAFF.

The rearrangement links TRBV5-1 to TRBJ2-5; either TRBD1 or TRBD2 may fit D (6 bases each). The CDR3 covers 14 residues. The ends were cut back, 4 bases at V and 5 bases at J, with 15 bases in the middle. Germline CDR1 SGHRS, CDR2 YFSETQ. The CDR3 sequence: CASSPGAGGETQYF. DNA of the CDR3: TGCGCCAGCAGCCCGGGGGCGGGTGGGGAGACCCAGTACTTC.

This sequence joins TRBV7-2 and TRBJ2-1; no clear D. Germline CDR1 and CDR2: SGHTA and FQGNSA. With 5 bases removed from V and 8 bases from J, the gap between germline ends came to 19 bases. The CDR3 runs to 15 residues. CDR3 in amino acids: CASSPRQSPEDEQFF. CDR3 coding DNA: TGTGCCAGCAGCCCCCGGCAAAGCCCCGAGGATGAGCAGTTCTTC.

The chain joins TRBV6-5 to TRBJ2-1, with TRBD2 as a possible D gene (6 bases). CDR1 MNHEY and CDR2 SVGAGI come from the germline V gene. CDR3 length equals 11 residues. Deletions cut 2 bases from V and 12 bases from J, with 8 bases between. The CDR3 DNA reads as TGTGCCAGCAGTTACGGGGGGACGCAGTTCTTC. Protein product: CASSYGGTQFF.